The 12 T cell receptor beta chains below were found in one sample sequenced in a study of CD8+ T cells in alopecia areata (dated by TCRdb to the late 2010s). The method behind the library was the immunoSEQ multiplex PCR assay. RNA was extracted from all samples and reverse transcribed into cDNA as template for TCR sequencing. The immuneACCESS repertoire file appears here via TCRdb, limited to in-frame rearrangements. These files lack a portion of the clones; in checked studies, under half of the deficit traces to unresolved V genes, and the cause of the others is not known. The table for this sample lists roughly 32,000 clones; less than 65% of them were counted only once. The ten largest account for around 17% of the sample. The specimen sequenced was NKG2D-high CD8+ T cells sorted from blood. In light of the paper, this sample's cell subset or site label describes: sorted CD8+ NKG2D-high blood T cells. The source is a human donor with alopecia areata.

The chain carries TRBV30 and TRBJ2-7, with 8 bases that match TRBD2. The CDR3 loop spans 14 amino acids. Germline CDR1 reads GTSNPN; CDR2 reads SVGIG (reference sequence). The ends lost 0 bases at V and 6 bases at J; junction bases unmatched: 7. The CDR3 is CAWSVSAGEVEQYF. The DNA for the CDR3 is TGTGCCTGGAGTGTATCAGCGGGAGAGGTCGAGCAGTACTTC.

The CDR3 sequence: CASSLVGSGTLYEQYF. The CDR3 DNA reads as TGTGCCAGCAGCTTAGTTGGCTCGGGGACCCTATACGAGCAGTACTTC. This sequence joins TRBV7-8 and TRBJ2-7, with D perhaps being TRBD1 or TRBD2 (5 bases each). Germline V CDR1 and CDR2: SGHVS, FQNEAQ. The CDR3 spans 16 residues. Between the trimmed V and J ends, which lost 1 base and 4 bases, there was a span of 17 bases.

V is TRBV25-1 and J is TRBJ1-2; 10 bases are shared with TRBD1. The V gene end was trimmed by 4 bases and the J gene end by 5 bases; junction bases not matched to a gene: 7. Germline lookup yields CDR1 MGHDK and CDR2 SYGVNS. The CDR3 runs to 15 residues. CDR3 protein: CASSGRDRGFYGYTF. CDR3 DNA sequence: TGTGCCAGCAGTGGCCGGGACAGGGGCTTTTATGGCTACACCTTC.

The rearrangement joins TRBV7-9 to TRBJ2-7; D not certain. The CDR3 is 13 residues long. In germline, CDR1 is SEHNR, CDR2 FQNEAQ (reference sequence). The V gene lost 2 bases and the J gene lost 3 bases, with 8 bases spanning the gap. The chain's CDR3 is CASSLPGFYEQYF. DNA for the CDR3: TGTGCCAGCAGCTTACCAGGTTTCTACGAGCAGTACTTC.

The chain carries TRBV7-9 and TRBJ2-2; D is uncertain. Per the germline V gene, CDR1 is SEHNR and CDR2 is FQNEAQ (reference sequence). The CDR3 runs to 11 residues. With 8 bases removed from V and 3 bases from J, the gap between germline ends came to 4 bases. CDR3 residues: CASRYTGELFF. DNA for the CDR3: TGTGCCAGCCGCTACACCGGGGAGCTGTTTTTT.

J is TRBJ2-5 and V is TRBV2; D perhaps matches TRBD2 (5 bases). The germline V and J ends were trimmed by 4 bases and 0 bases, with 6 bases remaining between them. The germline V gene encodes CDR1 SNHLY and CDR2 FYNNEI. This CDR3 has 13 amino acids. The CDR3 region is CASSAGDQETQYF. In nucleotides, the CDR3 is TGTGCCAGCAGTGCCGGGGACCAAGAGACCCAGTACTTC.

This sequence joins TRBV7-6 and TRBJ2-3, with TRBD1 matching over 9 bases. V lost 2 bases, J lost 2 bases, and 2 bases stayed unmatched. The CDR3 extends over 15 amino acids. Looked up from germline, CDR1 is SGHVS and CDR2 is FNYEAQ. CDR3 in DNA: TGTGCCAGCAGCTTAACAGGGGGCTTCACAGATACGCAGTATTTT. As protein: CASSLTGGFTDTQYF. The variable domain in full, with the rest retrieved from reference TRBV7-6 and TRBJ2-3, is GAGVSQSPRYKVTKRGQDVALRCDPISGHVSLYWYRQALGQGPEFLTYFNYEAQQDKSGLPNDRFSAERPEGSISTLTIQRTEQRDSAMYRCASSLTGGFTDTQYFGPGTRLTVL.

This CDR3 reads CAWSVSGAEQFF. CDR3 DNA: TGTGCCTGGAGTGTTTCAGGGGCTGAGCAGTTCTTC. The chain carries TRBV30 and TRBJ2-1; D may be TRBD1 (6 bases). CDR3 length equals 12 residues. Germline-derived CDR1 and CDR2 are GTSNPN and SVGIG (reference sequence). The ends were cut back, 0 bases at V and 9 bases at J, with 9 bases in the middle.

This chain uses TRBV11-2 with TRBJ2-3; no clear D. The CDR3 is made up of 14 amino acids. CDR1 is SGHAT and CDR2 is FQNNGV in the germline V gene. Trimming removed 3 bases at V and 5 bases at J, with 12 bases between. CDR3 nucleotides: TGTGCCAGCAGCTTGGCCAGGACGGAAGATACGCAGTATTTT. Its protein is CASSLARTEDTQYF.

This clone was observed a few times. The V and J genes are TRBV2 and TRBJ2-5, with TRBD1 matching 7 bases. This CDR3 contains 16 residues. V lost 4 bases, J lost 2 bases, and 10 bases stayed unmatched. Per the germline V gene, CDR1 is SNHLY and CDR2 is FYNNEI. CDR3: CASSAILGTAQETQYF. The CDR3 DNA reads TGTGCCAGCAGTGCCATACTCGGGACAGCACAAGAGACCCAGTACTTC.

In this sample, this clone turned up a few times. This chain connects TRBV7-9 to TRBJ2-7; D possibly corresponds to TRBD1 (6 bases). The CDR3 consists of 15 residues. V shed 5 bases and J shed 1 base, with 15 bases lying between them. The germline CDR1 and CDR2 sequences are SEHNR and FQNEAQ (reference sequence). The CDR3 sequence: CASSPRTDWSYEQYF. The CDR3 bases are TGTGCCAGCAGCCCACGGACAGATTGGTCCTACGAGCAGTACTTC.

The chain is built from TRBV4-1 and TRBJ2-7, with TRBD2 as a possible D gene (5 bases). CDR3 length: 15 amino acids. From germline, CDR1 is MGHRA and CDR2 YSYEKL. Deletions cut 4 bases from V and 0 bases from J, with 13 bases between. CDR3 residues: CASSPGSGSSYEQYF. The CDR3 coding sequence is TGCGCCAGCAGCCCAGGATCGGGGAGCTCCTACGAGCAGTACTTC.